This T cell receptor (beta chain) was documented in a study of circulating CD8 cells and anti-PD-1 response in melanoma. Across the whole study: Treatment was intravenous nivolumab at 3 mg/kg every 2 weeks. About 50% of the 13 melanoma patients received first-line anti-PD-1 therapy. Study-wide points: Tumor reactivity was tested by peptide assays on expanded sorted subsets. Only baseline and M1 samples entered the published repertoire comparisons.

In germline, CDR1 is ENHRY, CDR2 SYGVKD. The V end was cut by 2 bases, the J end by 7 bases, with 9 bases between. The CDR3 spans 13 residues. The QIAseq Immune Repertoire TCR panel built the libraries from approximately 15 ng of total RNA. MiXCR was run by TCRdb on the reads, yielding one entry per CDR3 protein. The table includes several hundred distinct CDR3 sequences, 6.5% to 9% detected once. This clonotype ranks as medium-sized. The antigen is not known. From live CD3+CD8+TCRalphabeta+ cells, four PD-1 and/or TIGIT subsets were sorted. The clonotype comes from a human donor with melanoma. The sample here was CD8+ T cells from PBMCs, taken at baseline or after one month of anti-PD-1 therapy (not recorded which). This chain links TRBV10-3 with TRBJ1-5; D is ambiguous. In DNA form, the CDR3 reads TGTGCCATCAGTGAGACGAACGGCCAGCCCCAGCATTTT. This gives the protein CAISETNGQPQHF.